This TCR beta chain was recorded in a study of neurological immune-mediated disorders. Study observations and caveats: Clinical features showed no association with the multiple sclerosis repertoire cluster, and MRI features showed none either.

Trimming at V came to 0 bases and at J to 12 bases, leaving 9 bases not matched to a gene. The length of the CDR3 is 15 residues. Germline CDR1 is SGHRS and CDR2 is YFSETQ. Using its own MiXCR run on the 5' RACE reads, TCRdb lists one record per CDR3 protein. The sample has about 55,000 distinct CDR3 sequences, 3% to 4.5% seen once; the top ten hold approximately 5.9%. This clonotype appeared many times. No antigen is known for it. The receptor comes from a man in his 60s with multiple sclerosis. Sample: PBMCs. The V and J genes are TRBV5-1 and TRBJ2-1; 10 bases are a match to TRBD2. The CDR3: CASSLAASGGFVQFF. Written as DNA, the CDR3 is TGCGCCAGCAGCTTGGCCGCTAGCGGGGGATTTGTGCAGTTCTTC.